This T cell receptor (beta chain) was recorded in a study of cytotoxic CD8 clonotypes in ibrutinib-treated CLL. Looking at the study overall: Response samples were obtained once patients had received a median about 12 months of treatment, range 6 to 36.

CDR3 length: 19 amino acids. J gave up 2 bases and V 4 bases, and 9 bases lay outside the gene matches. Looked up from germline, CDR1 is SGDLS and CDR2 is YYNGEE. Study-wide findings and caveats: Researchers report that baseline clonality outpaced age-matched healthy donors and tracked circulating CD8+ T-cell counts.

Of note for this clone: Its matching antigen is unknown.

Assay used: immunoSEQ multiplex PCR; TCRdb lists only in-frame clones, some missing. The sample lists approximately 300,000 clones, approximately 80% occurring once. This TCR was sampled from a human donor with chronic lymphocytic leukemia. The V gene is TRBV9, the J gene TRBJ2-2; 15 positions match TRBD2. The source was PBMCs, collected before ibrutinib treatment. The chain's CDR3 is CASSPTGLAGGPNTGELFF. CDR3 DNA sequence: TGTGCCAGCAGCCCCACTGGACTAGCGGGAGGGCCAAACACCGGGGAGCTGTTTTTT.